Detailed here is one T cell receptor (beta chain). Its specificity is unknown. CD8+ and CD4+ T cells circulating in blood were sequenced for TCR beta. TEMRA cells were FACS-enriched, and CD8+ and CD4+ T cells were isolated negatively. The sample originates from a study of CD8 T cells in Susac syndrome. J gave up 2 bases and V 8 bases, and 9 bases lay outside the gene matches. There are 14 residues in the CDR3. CDR1 is SGHTA, CDR2 FQGNSA, per germline. The authors reverse transcribed roughly 0.5 to 1 ug RNA with random hexamers. The amplification used immunoSEQ multiplex PCR on TCR beta CDR3; it spanned 54 Vbeta and 13 Jbeta. One entry per CDR3 protein, called by TCRdb with MiXCR from the immunoSEQ multiplex PCR reads. The table has around 270,000 distinct CDR3 sequences, around 89% seen once; the top ten hold roughly 0.17%. Broader study findings: A relatively small number of individuals underwent TCR sequencing and HLA analysis.

The sample comprised CD8+ T cells from PBMCs. The clonotype comes from a human donor with multiple sclerosis. This rearrangement joins TRBV7-2 to TRBJ2-7, with 7 bases matching TRBD2. Written as DNA, the CDR3 is TGTGCCAGCCCCCCGGCGGGAGTTCCCTACGAGCAGTACTTC. This sequence encodes CASPPAGVPYEQYF.